The 25 T cell receptor beta chains below were found in one sample sequenced in a study of cytomegalovirus exposure and HLA in healthy donors. In the PCR, 60 Vbeta and 13 Jbeta primers were used. The table came from immunoSEQ multiplex PCR; TCRdb's copy has only in-frame clones and leaves some out. The data contain under 250,000 clones, 60% to 80% of them singletons. Material for sequencing was PBMCs. The receptors here all came from a male donor in good health and CMV-seronegative.

The J gene is TRBJ1-1, the V gene TRBV21-1; the DNA was not compared with TRBD1, the D call given in the table. TRBV21-1 is a pseudogene. CDR3 size: 13 residues. This chain's CDR3 is CASSKVIRQDTNF. CDR3 coding DNA: TGTGCCAGCAGCAAAGTAATAAGACAGGATACTAACTTT.

The V gene is TRBV30, the J gene TRBJ2-7; tentatively, D is TRBD1 (7 bases). With 4 bases removed from V and 4 bases from J, the gap between germline ends came to 17 bases. The V gene's germline CDR1 is GTSNPN and CDR2 SVGIG (reference sequence). This CDR3 spans 14 amino acids. The CDR3 nucleotides read TGTGCCTGGACCATCCTCAGGGGGGCGTACGAGCAGTACTTC. It is translated as CAWTILRGAYEQYF.

The chain uses TRBV6-5 and TRBJ1-3; 9 bases map to TRBD1. The trim removed 6 bases at V and 2 bases at J, leaving 5 bases unmatched. Germline assignment: CDR1 MNHEY and CDR2 SVGAGI. The CDR3 has 15 amino acids. CDR3 residues: CASRGDRATGNTIYF. CDR3 nucleotides: TGTGCCAGCAGGGGGGACAGGGCTACTGGAAACACCATATATTTT.

The chain links TRBV18 to TRBJ1-2; D unclear. V was cut by 1 base and J by 7 bases, with 13 bases left in between. CDR1 and CDR2 (germline): KGHSH, LQKENI. The length of the CDR3 is 14 residues. CDR3 coding DNA: TGTGCCAGCTCACCACTAGCAGACACTAGTGGCTACACCTTC. This codes for CASSPLADTSGYTF.

This chain joins TRBV10-1 and TRBJ2-2; 8 bases match TRBD2. The CDR3 extends over 20 amino acids. After removal of 3 bases from V and 2 bases from J, the junction contained 17 bases not matched to a gene. Germline CDR1 reads WNHNN; CDR2 reads SYGVQD (reference sequence). CDR3: CASSDIRVLEAGVNTGELFF. CDR3 sequence (DNA): TGCGCCAGCAGTGATATAAGGGTGTTGGAAGCGGGAGTAAACACCGGGGAGCTGTTTTTT.

V is TRBV5-5 and J is TRBJ1-1; D is possibly TRBD1 (5 bases). Trimming removed 5 bases from V and 10 bases from J, with 24 bases in between. The CDR3 totals 15 residues. Looked up from germline, CDR1 is SGHKS and CDR2 is YYEKEE (reference sequence). CDR3 protein: CASSLKEAGRFGAFF. The CDR3 region has the DNA TGTGCCAGCAGTCTAAAAGAGGCAGGGAGGTTTGGAGCTTTCTTT.

This clone was detected a few times. The rearrangement joins TRBV9 to TRBJ2-7, with a possible D match to TRBD2 (5 bases). The germline CDR1 and CDR2 sequences are SGDLS and YYNGEE. The V gene lost 3 bases and the J gene lost 2 bases, with 9 bases spanning the gap. The CDR3 is 13 residues long. The CDR3 coding sequence is TGTGCCAGCAGCGATAGCGTCACCTACGAGCAGTACTTC. It codes for CASSDSVTYEQYF. The full variable domain, its missing parts supplied by reference TRBV9 and TRBJ2-7, is DSGVTQTPKHLITATGQRVTLRCSPRSGDLSVYWYQQSLDQGLQFLIQYYNGEERAKGNILERFSAQQFPDLHSELNLSSLELGDSALYFCASSDSVTYEQYFGPGTRLTVT.

The DNA of the CDR3 is TGTGCCAGCAGCTCGTTCGGGAGCGGACCCACAGATACGCAGTATTTT. It translates to CASSSFGSGPTDTQYF. V gene TRBV7-3 combines with J gene TRBJ2-3; possible D gene TRBD2, 6 bases. The V gene's germline CDR1 is SGHTA and CDR2 FQGTGA. V dropped 4 bases and J dropped 2 bases, with 16 bases sitting between them. The CDR3 is 16 amino acids.

This rearrangement joins TRBV25-1 to TRBJ2-7; TRBD1 matches at 10 bases. CDR1 is MGHDK and CDR2 is SYGVNS in the germline V gene. V gave up 5 bases and J gave up 7 bases; unmatched junction bases: 11. The CDR3 runs to 15 residues. In nucleotides, the CDR3 is TGTGCCAGCAGTCACCCCGGGACAGGGGTCTGGGAGCAGTACTTC. Its protein product is CASSHPGTGVWEQYF.

The gene calls are TRBV6-5 and TRBJ2-7; TRBD1 matches 10 bases. This CDR3 comprises 16 residues. J lost 0 bases, V lost 0 bases, and 2 bases had no gene match. The germline CDR1 and CDR2 sequences are MNHEY and SVGAGI. The CDR3, as DNA: TGTGCCAGCAGTTACTCGAGGACAGGGGGCTCCTACGAGCAGTACTTC. Its protein is CASSYSRTGGSYEQYF.

This clone has just one count. The chain links TRBV19 to TRBJ2-1; 7 positions agree with TRBD2. Germline CDR1 reads LNHDA; CDR2 reads SQIVND (reference sequence). Trimming took 5 bases from V and 2 from J; bases not matched to a gene: 6. The CDR3 consists of 15 residues. This chain's CDR3 is CASSPGRLTYNEQFF. CDR3 nucleotides: TGTGCCAGTAGTCCCGGGAGGTTAACCTACAATGAGCAGTTCTTC.

J is TRBJ2-3 and V is TRBV5-1, with 9 nucleotides matching TRBD2. This CDR3 spans 16 amino acids. J was trimmed by 3 bases and V by 4 bases; bases with no gene match: 9. Per germline, CDR1 SGHRS and CDR2 YFSETQ. DNA for the CDR3: TGCGCCAGCAGCCCATTAGCGGGAGTTTTTACAGATACGCAGTATTTT. This gives the protein CASSPLAGVFTDTQYF.

This clone was counted between two and nine times. The chain links TRBV2 to TRBJ1-1, with unresolved D. This CDR3 spans 14 amino acids. The germline V gene has CDR1 SNHLY and CDR2 FYNNEI. The V and J ends lost 2 bases and 3 bases respectively, with 10 bases between them. The CDR3 is CASSEFVQYTEAFF. DNA of the CDR3: TGTGCCAGCAGTGAATTTGTACAGTACACTGAAGCTTTCTTT. Complete variable domain (other parts from reference TRBV2 and TRBJ1-1): EPEVTQTPSHQVTQMGQEVILRCVPISNHLYFYWYRQILGQKVEFLVSFYNNEISEKSEIFDDQFSVERPDGSNFTLKIRSTKLEDSAMYFCASSEFVQYTEAFFGQGTRLTVV.

This chain links TRBV4-1 with TRBJ1-1, with D unresolved. V was pared by 4 bases and J by 0 bases, with 9 bases between. Germline assignment: CDR1 MGHRA and CDR2 YSYEKL. This CDR3 has 14 amino acids. For the CDR3, the DNA is TGCGCCAGCAGCCTCGGGGAGGTGAACACTGAAGCTTTCTTT. Its protein product is CASSLGEVNTEAFF.

Concerning this clone: Other nucleotide sequences in the sample specify the same CDR3. The chain recombines TRBV5-1 with TRBJ2-5; the D is unclear. V lost 0 bases and J lost 3, with 3 bases in between. CDR1 and CDR2 (germline): SGHRS, YFSETQ. The length of the CDR3 is 12 residues. The CDR3 DNA reads TGCGCCAGCAGCTTGGTTAAAGAGACCCAGTACTTC. Its protein product is CASSLVKETQYF.

This clone was counted between two and nine times. The chain combines TRBV6-6 with TRBJ2-5; 11 nucleotides line up with TRBD1. V lost 7 bases to trimming and J lost 7 bases; unmatched junction nucleotides: 2. Germline V CDR1 and CDR2: MNHNY, SVGAGI (reference sequence). This CDR3 is 12 amino acids long. The CDR3 sequence is CASNGQGATQYF. CDR3 nucleotides: TGTGCCAGCAACGGACAGGGGGCGACCCAGTACTTC.

This clone has a handful of counts. J is TRBJ1-1 and V is TRBV6-4, with D possibly TRBD1 on 5 matching bases. Per the germline V gene, CDR1 is MRHNA and CDR2 is SNTAGT. The V end was cut by 5 bases, the J end by 5 bases, with 12 bases between. This CDR3 region has 13 residues. The CDR3 region has the DNA TGTGCCAGCAGTCCCAAGGGGAATACTGAAGCTTTCTTT. Amino acid sequence: CASSPKGNTEAFF.

The genes are TRBV19 and TRBJ2-7; 8 bases are a match to TRBD2. Germline trimming cut 4 bases from V and 4 bases from J; bases unmatched to any gene: 6. Germline V gene sequence: CDR1 LNHDA, CDR2 SQIVND (reference sequence). The CDR3 loop spans 14 amino acids. This CDR3 is CASSKVAGSYEQYF. DNA of the CDR3: TGTGCCAGTAGTAAGGTAGCGGGATCTTACGAGCAGTACTTC.

The chain is built from TRBV11-2 and TRBJ2-1; 7 positions agree with TRBD2. The J segment lost 5 bases and the V segment lost 3 bases, leaving 13 bases of the junction unmatched. The CDR3 runs to 17 residues. Germline V gene sequence: CDR1 SGHAT, CDR2 FQNNGV. CDR3 bases: TGTGCCAGCAGCTTCCAGAGGGCACTAGCGCTAGACAATGAGCAGTTCTTC. It specifies CASSFQRALALDNEQFF.

The V call is TRBV19, the J call TRBJ2-3; D is possibly TRBD2 (6 bases). Germline V gives CDR1 LNHDA, CDR2 SQIVND (reference sequence). The CDR3 has 14 amino acids. V gave up 7 bases and J gave up 6 bases, with 17 bases separating them. This CDR3 is CASTRDSLTDTQYF. CDR3 DNA: TGTGCCAGTACCCGGGACTCTCTAACCGATACGCAGTATTTT.

The chain has TRBV27 and TRBJ2-1, with D possibly TRBD1 on 6 matching bases. V lost 5 bases to trimming and J lost 2 bases, with 10 bases between them. The CDR3 has 14 amino acids. Germline-derived CDR1 and CDR2 are MNHEY and SMNVEV (reference sequence). CDR3 protein: CASSNDRTYNEQFF. CDR3 nucleotides: TGTGCCAGCAGTAATGACAGGACCTACAATGAGCAGTTCTTC.

V gene TRBV4-1 combines with J gene TRBJ2-7, with D perhaps matching TRBD2 (5 bases). The germline V gene has CDR1 MGHRA and CDR2 YSYEKL. The CDR3 runs 13 residues. The V gene lost 1 base and the J gene lost 5 bases, with 9 bases spanning the gap. The CDR3 bases are TGCGCCAGCAGCCAAGTGCGAGGGAACGAGCAGTACTTC. Amino acid sequence: CASSQVRGNEQYF.

The rearrangement uses TRBV6-5 and TRBJ2-2; D gene unclear. From germline, CDR1 is MNHEY and CDR2 SVGAGI. The ends were cut back, 6 bases at V and 6 bases at J, with 8 bases in the middle. The CDR3 has 12 amino acids. In nucleotides, the CDR3 is TGTGCCAGCAGGTCCCCCTCCGGGGAGCTGTTTTTT. This gives the protein CASRSPSGELFF.

In the case of this clone: Other DNA sequences in this sample translate to the same CDR3. V and J are TRBV2 and TRBJ1-5, with D uncertain. V was clipped by 10 bases and J by 11 bases, with 27 bases between them. Per the germline V gene, CDR1 is SNHLY and CDR2 is FYNNEI. The CDR3 covers 15 residues. The CDR3 sequence: CATGAGSAGSSSQHF. CDR3 coding DNA: TGTGCCACCGGCGCGGGGAGCGCGGGGAGCTCGTCCCAGCATTTT.

The rearrangement links TRBV6-5 to TRBJ2-5; D perhaps matches TRBD2 (6 bases). Gene TRBJ2-7 matches the end of the DNA better, so the J call may be wrong. Germline lookup yields CDR1 MNHEY and CDR2 SVGAGI. The CDR3 sequence is 15 residues long. The DNA of the CDR3 is TGTGCCAGCAGTTACTCTGACGGGAGATCCTACGAGCAGTACTTC. Its protein product is CASSYSDGRSYEQYF.